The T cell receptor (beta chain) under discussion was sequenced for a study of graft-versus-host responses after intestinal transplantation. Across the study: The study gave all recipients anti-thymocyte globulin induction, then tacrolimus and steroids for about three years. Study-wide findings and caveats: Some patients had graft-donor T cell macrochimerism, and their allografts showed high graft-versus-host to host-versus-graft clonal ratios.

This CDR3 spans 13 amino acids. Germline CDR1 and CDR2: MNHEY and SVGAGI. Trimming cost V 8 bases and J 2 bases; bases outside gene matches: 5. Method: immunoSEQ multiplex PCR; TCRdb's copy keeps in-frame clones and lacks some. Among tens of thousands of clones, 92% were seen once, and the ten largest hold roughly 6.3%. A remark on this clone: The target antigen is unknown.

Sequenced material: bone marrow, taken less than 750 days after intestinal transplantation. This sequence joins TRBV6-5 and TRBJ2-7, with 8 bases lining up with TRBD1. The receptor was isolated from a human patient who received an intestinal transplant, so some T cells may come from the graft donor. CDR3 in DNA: TGTGCCAGCGAGGACAGGGTTACCTACGAGCAGTACTTC. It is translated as CASEDRVTYEQYF.